The clone carrying this T cell receptor beta chain occurred a few times. The target antigen is unknown. This specimen belongs to a study of early T cells in non-severe SARS-CoV-2 infection. Study conclusions and caveats: Matching against VDJdb likely underestimated virus-specific expansions, favoring anti-spike CD8.

Germline V CDR1 and CDR2: SGHVS, FQNEAQ. V shed 0 bases, J shed 0 bases, and the junction held 7 bases outside the gene matches. This CDR3 is 19 amino acids long. Each cDNA molecule carried a unique molecular identifier. From the 5' RACE reads, TCRdb called clonotypes with MiXCR, one entry per CDR3 protein. The sample lists 75,000 to 95,000 distinct CDR3 sequences; roughly 17% were seen once. This receptor was identified in an adult who was a healthcare worker with PCR-confirmed SARS-CoV-2 infection or an uninfected control (not recorded which). The chain uses TRBV7-8 and TRBJ2-1; 11 bases are shared with TRBD2. The sequences come from whole blood, collected at baseline. CDR3 DNA: TGTGCCAGCAGCTTAGCTAGCGGGAGGGCCGGACTCTCCTACAATGAGCAGTTCTTC. Encoded protein: CASSLASGRAGLSYNEQFF.